One TCR beta chain is described in this entry. Its target is not known. The PCR employed 60 Vbeta primers together with 13 Jbeta primers. Original processing methods: Some 11 million of the roughly 80 million unique TCR beta chains counted in a later analysis were shared. The data were produced by immunoSEQ multiplex PCR, yet TCRdb's version contains in-frame clones alone and is incomplete. V and J calls and clone size are as listed in that table; D and trimming were resolved from the DNA. There are around 160,000 clones in the sample; approximately 80% occur only once, and about 1.5% lies in the top ten. This sample was taken from a study of cytomegalovirus exposure and HLA in healthy donors. Looking at the study overall: Earlier work reported 110 million or so unique TCR beta sequences from about 200 million T cells.

The length of the CDR3 is 13 residues. Between the trimmed V and J ends, which lost 1 base and 10 bases, there was a span of 8 bases. The V gene's germline CDR1 is LGHNA and CDR2 YSLEER. General study findings and limits: Accurate HLA-A and HLA-B prediction from TCR beta sequences was reported for most subjects. Among TCR beta chains of equal frequency, HLA-associated ones were more clonally expanded in a later analysis.

Sample: PBMCs. The chain uses TRBV4-3 and TRBJ1-6, with D maybe TRBD1 (6 bases). This receptor was obtained from a male donor in good health and CMV-seronegative. The CDR3 here is CASSQGTDSPLHF. For the CDR3, the DNA is TGCGCCAGCAGCCAAGGGACAGACTCACCCCTCCACTTT.